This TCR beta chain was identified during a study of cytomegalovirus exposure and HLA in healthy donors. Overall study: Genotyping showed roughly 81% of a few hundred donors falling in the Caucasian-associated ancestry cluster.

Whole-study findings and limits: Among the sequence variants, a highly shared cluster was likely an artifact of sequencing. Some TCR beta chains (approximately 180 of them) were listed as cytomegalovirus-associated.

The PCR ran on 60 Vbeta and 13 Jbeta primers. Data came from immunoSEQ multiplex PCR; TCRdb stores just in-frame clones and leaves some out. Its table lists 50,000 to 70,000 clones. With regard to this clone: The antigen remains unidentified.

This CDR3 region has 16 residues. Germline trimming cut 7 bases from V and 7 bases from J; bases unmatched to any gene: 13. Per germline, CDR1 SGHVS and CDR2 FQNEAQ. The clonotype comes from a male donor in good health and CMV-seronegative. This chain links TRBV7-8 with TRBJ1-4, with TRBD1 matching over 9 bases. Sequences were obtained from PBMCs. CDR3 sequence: CASTSAGDRAREKLFF. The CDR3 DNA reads TGTGCCAGCACCTCCGCCGGGGACAGGGCACGTGAAAAACTGTTTTTT. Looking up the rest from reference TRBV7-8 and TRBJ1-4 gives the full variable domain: GAGVSQSPRYKVAKRGQDVALRCDPISGHVSLFWYQQALGQGPEFLTYFQNEAQLDKSGLPSDRFFAERPEGSVSTLKIQRTQQEDSAVYLCASTSAGDRAREKLFFGSGTQLSVL.